What follows are 27 T cell receptor beta chains derived from one specimen sequenced in a study of blood T cells in healthy people across ages. PCR was performed a second time for about 7 to 12 cycles using a sample-barcoded 5' primer and a J-beta primer mix. TCRdb ran MiXCR on the 5' RACE reads and lists one entry per CDR3 protein. This sample has roughly 800,000 distinct CDR3 sequences, with around 36% found just once. Sequenced input: blood. The receptors stem from a man between 18 and 35 years old in good health.

This clonotype has just a few counts. The chain recombines TRBV7-9 with TRBJ1-1; 9 bases agree with TRBD1. Germline lookup yields CDR1 SEHNR and CDR2 FQNEAQ (reference sequence). Losses at the gene ends were 4 bases for V and 5 bases for J; bases not matched to a gene: 5. This CDR3 is built from 14 residues. CDR3 residues: CASSWTGAGTEAFF. The CDR3 nucleotides are TGTGCCAGCAGCTGGACAGGGGCCGGGACTGAAGCTTTCTTT.

The genes are TRBV5-1 and TRBJ2-2; 9 bases are a match to TRBD1. V trimming: 5 bases; J trimming: 6 bases; junction bases outside the gene matches: 11. CDR3 length equals 16 residues. Germline V gene data show CDR1 as SGHRS and CDR2 as YFSETQ. The CDR3, as DNA: TGCGCCAGCAGAATGGAGGTTCGACAGGGGGCCGGGGAGCTGTTTTTT. Translating gives CASRMEVRQGAGELFF. The whole variable domain, remainder taken from reference TRBV5-1 and TRBJ2-2, is KAGVTQTPRYLIKTRGQQVTLSCSPISGHRSVSWYQQTPGQGLQFLFEYFSETQRNKGNFPGRFSGRQFSNSRSEMNVSTLELGDSALYLCASRMEVRQGAGELFFGEGSRLTVL.

This clonotype was seen ten or more times. This sequence joins TRBV12-3 or TRBV12-4 and TRBJ1-5, with D possibly matching TRBD1 (5 bases). V was pared by 4 bases and J by 4 bases, with 11 bases between. The CDR3 is made up of 14 amino acids. The CDR3: CASSSTDGNQPQHF. Written as DNA, the CDR3 is TGTGCCAGCAGTTCGACAGACGGGAATCAGCCCCAGCATTTT.

The chain couples TRBV20-1 to TRBJ1-5, with D possibly matching TRBD1 (6 bases). V lost 5 bases, J lost 4 bases, and 12 bases lay in between. The germline CDR1 and CDR2 sequences are DFQATT and SNEGSKA (reference sequence). The CDR3 is 13 residues long. This chain's CDR3 is CSAVDSDNQPQHF. In nucleotides, the CDR3 is TGCAGTGCTGTGGACAGTGATAATCAGCCCCAGCATTTT.

In the case of this clonotype: A much larger clone lies a single base off, so this may be a read error. The V gene is TRBV10-3, the J gene TRBJ2-1, with TRBD2 identical over 7 bases. CDR1 and CDR2 from the germline V gene are ENHRY and SYGVKD. With 0 bases clipped from V and 13 bases from J, the junction kept 12 bases outside the gene matches. The CDR3 covers 15 residues. The CDR3 sequence is CAISESGRVKETQFF. The CDR3 DNA reads TGTGCCATCAGTGAGTCTGGGAGGGTTAAGGAGACCCAGTTCTTC.

The chain uses TRBV7-9 and TRBJ2-4; 8 bases are shared with TRBD2. The length of the CDR3 is 15 residues. V gave up 6 bases and J gave up 4 bases; unmatched junction bases: 8. The germline V gene has CDR1 SEHNR and CDR2 FQNEAQ (reference sequence). This CDR3 reads CASSHSGDIKNIQYF. CDR3 DNA sequence: TGTGCCAGCAGTCATAGCGGGGACATAAAAAACATTCAGTACTTC. The variable domain in full, completed from reference TRBV7-9 and TRBJ2-4, reads DTGVSQNPRHKITKRGQNVTFRCDPISEHNRLYWYRQTLGQGPEFLTYFQNEAQLEKSRLLSDRFSAERPKGSFSTLEIQRTEQGDSAMYLCASSHSGDIKNIQYFGAGTRLSVL.

A single count supports this clonotype. This may be a read error: a much more frequent sequence differs by one nucleotide. This chain joins TRBV15 and TRBJ1-2, with TRBD1 matching 11 bases. CDR1 and CDR2 from the germline V gene are LNHNV and YYDKDF (reference sequence). CDR3 length: 18 amino acids. The CDR3 region has the DNA TGTGCCACCAGCAGAGATCCTTGGACAGGGGGCGTCGACTATGGCGACACCTTC. Protein: CATSRDPWTGGVDYGDTF.

Comments on this clonotype: One base away lies a much larger clone, so this may be a sequencing read error. The chain uses TRBV5-5 and TRBJ1-2; D is possibly TRBD1 (5 bases). The V end was cut by 4 bases, the J end by 10 bases, with 17 bases between. CDR3 length: 13 residues. CDR1 and CDR2 from the germline V gene are SGHKS and YYEKEE (reference sequence). The CDR3 region is CASSLGGGADYTF. The CDR3 DNA reads TGTGCCAGCAGCCTTGGAGGAGGGGCCGACTACACCTTC.

On this clonotype: The junction differs from germline at one of its ends, possibly a read error. The chain recombines TRBV12-3 or TRBV12-4 with TRBJ2-3; 8 bases align to TRBD1. The CDR3 has 14 residues. The CDR3 nucleotides are TGTGCCAGCAGTTGGACAGGGAGCACAGATGCGCAGTATTTT. This gives the protein CASSWTGSTDAQYF.

This rearrangement joins TRBV30 to TRBJ2-7, with unresolved D. Germline V gives CDR1 GTSNPN, CDR2 SVGIG (reference sequence). The CDR3 contains 12 residues. Deletions cut 1 base from V and 7 bases from J, with 11 bases between. This chain's CDR3 is CAWSAADTEQYF. In nucleotides, the CDR3 is TGTGCCTGGAGTGCGGCCGATACGGAGCAGTACTTC. The full variable domain, in which reference TRBV30 and TRBJ2-7 provide the parts outside the CDR3, is SQTIHQWPATLVQPVGSPLSLECTVEGTSNPNLYWYRQAAGRGLQLLFYSVGIGQISSEVPQNLSASRPQDRQFILSSKKLLLSDSGFYLCAWSAADTEQYFGPGTRLTVT.

There are a few counts of this clonotype. The V call is TRBV12-3 or TRBV12-4, the J call TRBJ1-1; perhaps TRBD1 as D (5 bases). Between the trimmed V and J ends, which lost 4 bases and 1 base, there was a span of 13 bases. This CDR3 is 15 amino acids long. CDR3 protein: CASSSMGQGNTEAFF. Written as DNA, the CDR3 is TGTGCCAGCAGTTCGATGGGCCAGGGGAACACTGAAGCTTTCTTT.

This clonotype was seen ten or more times. The chain links TRBV20-1 to TRBJ2-5; the match to TRBD2 covers 11 bases. The CDR3 has 15 residues. Germline CDR1 and CDR2: DFQATT and SNEGSKA (reference sequence). Trimming at V came to 6 bases and at J to 2 bases, leaving 8 bases not matched to a gene. The CDR3 nucleotides read TGCAGTGCCGATGGACTAGCGGGTGCTCAAGAGACCCAGTACTTC. Amino acid sequence: CSADGLAGAQETQYF.

This clonotype appeared a few times. CDR3 sequence reads: CASSEADRGNQPQHF. The CDR3 DNA reads TGTGCCAGCAGTGAAGCGGACCGGGGCAATCAGCCCCAGCATTTT. The chain links TRBV6-1 to TRBJ1-5; D gene unclear. Trimming removed 0 bases at V and 2 bases at J, with 8 bases between. There are 15 residues in the CDR3. Germline CDR1 MNHNS, CDR2 SASEGT.

The chain carries TRBV21-1 and TRBJ2-7. TRBV21-1 counts as a pseudogene. CDR3 length: 17 residues. This CDR3 is CASSKDSRDRGSYEQYF. CDR3 nucleotide sequence: TGTGCCAGCAGCAAAGACAGTAGAGACAGGGGGTCCTACGAGCAGTACTTC.

About this clonotype itself: With a much larger clone just one base away, this may be a read error. V is TRBV20-1 and J is TRBJ1-2, with a weak D call TRBD1 (5 bases). The CDR3 has 13 residues. Germline lookup yields CDR1 DFQATT and CDR2 SNEGSKA (reference sequence). The CDR3 DNA is TGCAGTACTAGAGATCGGGGGGGTTACGGCTACACCTTC. Translating gives CSTRDRGGYGYTF.

The CDR3 region is CSARGDWGGVGETQFF. The DNA for the CDR3 is TGCAGTGCTAGAGGGGACTGGGGGGGGGTTGGAGAGACCCAGTTCTTC. V usage is TRBV20-1 and J usage is TRBJ2-1; 7 bases fit TRBD2. Germline V lookup: CDR1 DFQATT, CDR2 SNEGSKA (reference sequence). After removal of 1 base from V and 13 bases from J, the junction contained 19 bases not matched to a gene. The CDR3 runs to 16 residues.

This chain uses TRBV28 with TRBJ1-4; TRBD1 might be the D (6 bases). Per the germline V gene, CDR1 is MDHEN and CDR2 is SYDVKM. Trimming shortened V by 7 bases and J by 5 bases, and 8 bases separated the two germline ends. The CDR3 loop spans 12 amino acids. The CDR3 nucleotides read TGTGCCAGCAAAGGGGGAAATGAAAAACTGTTTTTT. Its translation is CASKGGNEKLFF.

V usage is TRBV4-1 and J usage is TRBJ1-2, with no clear D. This CDR3 has 20 residues. The germline V and J ends were trimmed by 4 bases and 8 bases, with 35 bases remaining between them. Per germline, CDR1 MGHRA and CDR2 YSYEKL. CDR3 DNA sequence: TGCGCCAGCAGCCCGGTAGGACGGGCGACAAGCTTGCCTTCGAAGGACGGCTACACCTTC. Protein product: CASSPVGRATSLPSKDGYTF.

As regards this clonotype: The junction departs from the called germline gene at one end, perhaps through a read error. V and J are TRBV6-5 and TRBJ1-2, with TRBD1 matching over 12 bases. Germline assignment: CDR1 MNHEY and CDR2 SVGAGI. The CDR3 is 16 residues long. CDR3: CAGSYLGTGGDYGYTF. The CDR3 DNA sequence: TGTGCCGGCAGTTACTTGGGGACAGGGGGCGACTATGGCTACACCTTC.

This clonotype has a handful of counts. V is TRBV29-1 and J is TRBJ2-1, with D possibly TRBD2 on 6 matching bases. Per the germline V gene, CDR1 is SQVTM and CDR2 is ANQGSEA. V was pared by 6 bases and J by 5 bases, with 14 bases between. CDR3 size: 13 residues. CDR3 in amino acids: CSVGLAIHNEQFF. CDR3 nucleotide sequence: TGCAGCGTCGGGCTAGCGATTCACAATGAGCAGTTCTTC.

This chain joins TRBV7-2 and TRBJ2-1; 10 bases match TRBD2. V lost 7 bases and J lost 7; bases outside the gene matches: 16. Germline values: CDR1 SGHTA, CDR2 FQGNSA. The CDR3 sequence is 17 residues long. CDR3 loop: CASNSGVVAGGVNEQFF. CDR3 coding DNA: TGTGCCAGCAACTCCGGTGTTGTAGCGGGAGGCGTGAATGAGCAGTTCTTC.

The gene calls are TRBV7-8 and TRBJ1-1, with 7 bases that match TRBD1. J gave up 0 bases and V 3 bases, and 7 bases lay outside the gene matches. Per the germline V gene, CDR1 is SGHVS and CDR2 is FQNEAQ. The CDR3 is 16 amino acids. The chain's CDR3 is CASSLGTADMNTEAFF. The DNA of the CDR3 is TGTGCCAGCAGCTTGGGGACAGCAGATATGAACACTGAAGCTTTCTTT.

The chain uses TRBV7-9 and TRBJ1-1; 8 nucleotides match TRBD1. CDR3 length: 18 amino acids. V was clipped by 3 bases and J by 0 bases; unmatched bases: 12. Germline V gene lookup returns CDR1 SEHNR and CDR2 FQNEAQ (reference sequence). The CDR3 protein is CASSFATGDLQMNTEAFF. The CDR3 region has the DNA TGTGCCAGCAGCTTCGCGACAGGGGATTTACAAATGAACACTGAAGCTTTCTTT.

This clonotype has more than one count but fewer than ten. The chain joins TRBV14 to TRBJ2-7; D assignment may be TRBD1 or TRBD2 (6 bases each). The ends were cut back, 9 bases at V and 4 bases at J, with 22 bases in the middle. Germline V gene data show CDR1 as SGHDN and CDR2 as FVKESK. This CDR3 comprises 15 residues. CDR3 sequence (DNA): TGTGCCAGTCGGAGACAGGACGCGGGGAATTACGAGCAGTACTTC. Amino acids: CASRRQDAGNYEQYF.

V usage is TRBV12-3 or TRBV12-4 and J usage is TRBJ2-1; 8 bases agree with TRBD2. The J call may not be correct, given that the DNA end is closer to TRBJ2-7. The CDR3 loop spans 13 amino acids. The CDR3 spells CATMAGGNNEQYF. The CDR3 DNA reads as TGTGCCACCATGGCGGGGGGTAACAATGAGCAGTACTTC.

The chain joins TRBV20-1 to TRBJ2-7; TRBD2 matches at 14 bases. CDR3 length: 21 amino acids. Germline V gene lookup returns CDR1 DFQATT and CDR2 SNEGSKA (reference sequence). V shed 0 bases and J 0 bases; nucleotides not matched to a gene: 16. The CDR3 DNA is TGCAGTGCTAGAGATTCTGCGGTTTCGGGACTAGCGGGAGAGCTCTCCTACGAGCAGTACTTC. It is translated as CSARDSAVSGLAGELSYEQYF.

This chain joins TRBV5-1 and TRBJ2-3, with TRBD1 matching over 7 bases. CDR1 and CDR2 (germline): SGHRS, YFSETQ. The V gene end was trimmed by 0 bases and the J gene end by 5 bases; junction bases not matched to a gene: 6. The CDR3 is 15 amino acids. This CDR3 reads CASSLGQGEGDTQYF. The CDR3, as DNA: TGCGCCAGCAGCTTGGGACAGGGTGAGGGAGATACGCAGTATTTT.